Listed below are T cell receptor beta chains from one sample, sequenced in a study of regulatory T cells in long-lasting Graves disease. Each CDR3 protein is one row after TCRdb ran MiXCR on the multiplex PCR reads. Of about 290,000 distinct CDR3 sequences listed, roughly a fifth are singletons. This sample comprised peripheral blood mononuclear cells (PBMCs), obtained when the disease was refractory, from a patient treated with antithyroid drugs. Receptors were obtained from a female donor with Graves disease. Both conserved end residues are part of each CDR3. D genes are given only for firm matches. Where a row states a size, it is once, few, many or the class of an expanded clone; other rows omit it.

V gene	D gene	J gene	clone size	CDR3 length	CDR3 protein	CDR3 DNA
TRBV30	TRBD1	TRBJ2-7	few	13	CACGTGGSYEQYF	TGTGCCTGCGGGACAGGGGGTTCCTACGAGCAGTACTTC
TRBV11-2	-	TRBJ1-6	few	11	CASSLFAPLHF	TGTGCCAGCAGCTTGTTCGCACCCCTCCACTTT
TRBV7-2	-	TRBJ2-7	many	14	CASSLTSGSYEQYF	TGTGCCAGCAGCTTGACGTCGGGATCCTACGAGCAGTACTTC
TRBV5-1	TRBD1	TRBJ2-7	many	16	CASSLKGTGIAYEQYF	TGCGCCAGCAGCTTGAAAGGGACAGGGATCGCCTACGAGCAGTACTTC
TRBV5-5	TRBD1	TRBJ2-7	-	19	CASSPYRGKRALHSYEQYF	TGTGCCAGCAGCCCCTACAGGGGTAAGCGAGCCCTACACTCCTACGAGCAGTACTTC
TRBV4-2	TRBD1	TRBJ1-2	-	16	CASSPRTGPPVYGYTF	TGTGCCAGCAGCCCACGGACAGGCCCCCCCGTCTATGGCTACACCTTC
TRBV27	-	TRBJ2-5	many	14	CASSTTGNQETQYF	TGTGCCAGCAGTACAACGGGTAACCAAGAGACCCAGTACTTC
TRBV19	-	TRBJ2-5	-	14	CASGPGGVRETQYF	TGTGCCAGTGGACCAGGGGGGGTCCGGGAGACCCAGTACTTC
TRBV29-1	TRBD2	TRBJ2-2	-	13	CSASGRYTGELFF	TGCAGCGCTAGCGGGAGGTACACCGGGGAGCTGTTTTTT
TRBV6-5	-	TRBJ1-5	many	20	CASSYLGLRHIGNSNQPQHF	TGTGCCAGCAGTTATTTAGGTCTGAGACACATAGGGAATAGCAATCAGCCCCAGCATTTT
TRBV6-2/TRBV6-3	TRBD1	TRBJ2-7	few	14	CASSFDRGSYEQYF	TGTGCCAGCAGTTTCGACAGGGGCTCCTACGAGCAGTACTTC
TRBV9	-	TRBJ2-2	many	12	CASSGNTGELFF	TGTGCCAGCAGCGGTAACACCGGGGAGCTGTTTTTT
TRBV4-2	-	TRBJ1-1	-	15	CASSQPGALNTEAFF	TGTGCCAGCAGCCAACCAGGGGCCCTGAACACTGAAGCTTTCTTT
TRBV6-5	-	TRBJ2-5	-	14	CASSYLELGETQYF	TGTGCCAGCAGTTACTTGGAGTTGGGGGAGACCCAGTACTTC
TRBV28	-	TRBJ2-2	-	14	CASSLYGGTGELFF	TGTGCCAGCAGCCTCTACGGGGGCACCGGGGAGCTGTTTTTT
TRBV20-1	-	TRBJ2-5	many	14	CSARDLGHTETQYF	TGCAGTGCTAGAGATCTGGGACACACGGAGACCCAGTACTTC
TRBV30	TRBD1	TRBJ1-4	many	12	CALGQGDVKLFF	TGTGCCTTGGGACAGGGAGACGTGAAACTGTTTTTT
TRBV9	-	TRBJ2-2	many	15	CASSVSGHNTGELFF	TGTGCCAGCAGCGTATCGGGGCATAACACCGGGGAGCTGTTTTTT
TRBV7-2	TRBD2	TRBJ2-5	-	15	CASRGTSGRLETQYF	TGTGCCAGCAGGGGGACTAGCGGGAGGTTGGAGACCCAGTACTTC
TRBV3-1	-	TRBJ1-1	many	17	CASSQVSLSAMDTEAFF	TGTGCCAGCAGCCAAGTTAGTTTGAGTGCGATGGACACTGAAGCTTTCTTT
TRBV7-9	TRBD1	TRBJ2-2	-	16	CASSLVGQLRYGELFF	TGTGCCAGCAGCTTAGTGGGACAGTTACGTTACGGGGAGCTGTTTTTT
TRBV6-1	TRBD2	TRBJ2-7	few	15	CASRLWREAPYEQYF	TGTGCCAGCAGGCTATGGCGGGAGGCCCCCTACGAGCAGTACTTC
TRBV6-1	-	TRBJ2-7	-	13	CASGKTDPYEQYF	TGTGCCAGCGGTAAGACGGATCCATACGAGCAGTACTTC
TRBV6-2/TRBV6-3	TRBD2	TRBJ2-7	-	16	CASSSLAGEQLYEQHF	TGTGCCAGCAGTTCCTTAGCGGGGGAGCAGCTCTACGAGCAGCACTTC
TRBV19	-	TRBJ2-5	-	13	CASRSRVGETQYF	TGTGCCAGTAGATCGAGGGTCGGGGAGACCCAGTACTTC
TRBV12-3/TRBV12-4	-	TRBJ1-1	many	13	CASSLSGGTEAFF	TGTGCCAGCAGTTTATCAGGCGGGACTGAAGCTTTCTTT
TRBV28	-	TRBJ2-5	many	12	CASSYRDETQYF	TGTGCCAGCAGTTACAGGGACGAGACCCAGTACTTC
TRBV7-3	TRBD2	TRBJ2-1	-	14	CASSLGLADNEQFF	TGTGCCAGCAGCTTGGGACTAGCTGACAATGAGCAGTTCTTC
TRBV29-1	-	TRBJ1-1	-	13	CSAQGGANTEAFF	TGCAGCGCACAAGGGGGTGCGAACACTGAAGCTTTCTTT
TRBV12-3/TRBV12-4	-	TRBJ1-1	many	16	CASSLVPGTVNTEAFF	TGTGCCAGCAGTTTAGTCCCCGGGACCGTGAACACTGAAGCTTTCTTT
TRBV7-9	-	TRBJ2-7	few	13	CASTALSEVEQYF	TGTGCCAGCACCGCACTTTCTGAGGTTGAGCAGTACTTC
TRBV29-1	TRBD2	TRBJ2-1	-	14	CSVDASGIGDEQFF	TGCAGCGTTGACGCTAGCGGGATCGGGGATGAGCAGTTCTTC
TRBV28	TRBD1	TRBJ1-6	many	15	CASSLGTDYNSPLHF	TGTGCCAGCAGTCTCGGGACAGACTATAATTCACCCCTCCACTTT
TRBV3-1	TRBD2	TRBJ2-6	-	17	CASSRLAGVEGANVLTF	TGTGCCAGCAGCCGACTAGCGGGAGTGGAGGGGGCCAACGTCCTGACTTTC
TRBV3-1	-	TRBJ2-3	-	13	CASSPGQTDTQYF	TGTGCCAGCAGCCCAGGACAAACAGATACGCAGTATTTT
TRBV7-9	-	TRBJ2-7	-	13	CASSPNGFYEQYF	TGTGCCAGCTCACCAAACGGGTTCTACGAGCAGTACTTC
TRBV9	TRBD2	TRBJ2-7	-	14	CASSVAGGWYEQYF	TGTGCCAGCAGCGTAGCGGGAGGTTGGTACGAGCAGTACTTC
TRBV11-2	TRBD2	TRBJ2-5	many	15	CASSQKRDPRETQYF	TGTGCCAGCAGCCAAAAGCGGGACCCTCGGGAGACCCAGTACTTC
TRBV5-1	-	TRBJ1-1	few	12	CASADEVSEAFF	TGCGCCAGCGCGGACGAAGTAAGTGAAGCTTTCTTT
TRBV7-8	-	TRBJ2-3	many	16	CASSLDLTLVSDTQYF	TGTGCCAGCAGCTTAGACTTAACCCTAGTTTCGGATACGCAGTATTTT
TRBV28	-	TRBJ1-1	few	16	CASSLPRGSSDTEAFF	TGTGCCAGCAGTTTACCCCGCGGGAGCTCCGACACTGAAGCTTTCTTT
TRBV27	-	TRBJ1-4	few	13	CASSGRVGEKLFF	TGTGCCAGCAGTGGGCGGGTAGGGGAAAAACTGTTTTTT